This T cell receptor beta chain came from a study of technical replicates of blood from a handful of donors. CDR1 is MNHNY, CDR2 SVGAGI, per germline (reference sequence). The CDR3 is 15 amino acids. The junction had 8 bases not matched to a gene; V was cut back by 4 bases and J by 3 bases. The data were produced by immunoSEQ multiplex PCR, yet TCRdb's version contains in-frame clones alone and is incomplete. Of 70,000 to 85,000 clones in the sample, roughly 97% were seen once. This clonotype originated in a human donor in good health. The source material was T cells isolated from PBMCs. This chain joins TRBV6-6 and TRBJ2-7, with 8 bases matching TRBD1. In nucleotides, the CDR3 is TGTGCCAGCAGTTCAAACAGGGGGTCGGACTACGAGCAGTACTTC. Translation: CASSSNRGSDYEQYF.